This T cell receptor (beta chain) was captured in a study of blood T cell repertoires in COVID-19. The CDR3 covers 12 residues. The V end lost 8 bases, the J end lost 10 bases, and 17 bases lay between the germline ends. The assay was immunoSEQ multiplex PCR, and TCRdb's table has in-frame clones only and misses some. The sample carries approximately 60,000 clones, approximately 85% recorded once. The receptor was derived from a human donor in a cohort sampled during active COVID-19. Sequenced input: peripheral blood. The chain employs TRBV12-3 or TRBV12-4 and TRBJ1-1; weak D call: TRBD1 (5 bases). The CDR3 DNA sequence: TGTGCCAGCCGCGGTACGGGGGACGGAGCTTTCTTT. Encoded protein: CASRGTGDGAFF.